What follows describes a single T cell receptor beta chain. These data are taken from a study of blood T cell repertoires in COVID-19. Study as a whole: Material from acute and convalescent COVID-19 was sourced from the United States, Italy and Spain. Sources were T cells, B-cell-depleted T cells, or PBMCs; the material itself was cDNA or gDNA.

This CDR3 is 14 amino acids long. Deletions cut 4 bases from V and 5 bases from J, with 14 bases between. Germline V gene lookup returns CDR1 LNHNV and CDR2 YYDKDF (reference sequence). Original analysis: Scientists estimated how many nucleated cells there were by amplifying reference gene primers. The method was immunoSEQ multiplex PCR; TCRdb's version includes in-frame clones alone and lacks a portion of them. For V, J and clone size, that table is used; D and trimming come from the DNA. The sample comprises fewer than 200,000 clones, roughly 84% of which are singletons, and 1.2% rests with the top ten.

This receptor was identified in a man in his sixties who had recovered from COVID-19. The chain carries TRBV15 and TRBJ1-2; TRBD1 is a possible D gene (6 bases). Sequencing used peripheral blood. This CDR3 is CATSTRGRAYGYTF. The CDR3 DNA reads as TGTGCCACCAGCACCAGGGGCCGGGCATATGGCTACACCTTC.